A single TCR beta chain is shown here with its context. This record comes from a study of blood T cell repertoires in COVID-19. Study summary: Acute and convalescent COVID-19 samples came from the United States, Italy and Spain. Sample material is recorded as cDNA or gDNA derived from T cells, B-cell-depleted T cells, or PBMCs.

Looked up from germline, CDR1 is SGDLS and CDR2 is YYNGEE. The length of the CDR3 is 16 residues. Trimming pared 0 bases from V and 2 bases from J, leaving 13 bases between. In the original analysis: Quantification of nucleated cells was approximated via reference gene primer amplification. Profiling relied on immunoSEQ multiplex PCR, and the TCRdb table lists in-frame clones only, not all of them. V and J calls and clone size come straight from that table; D and trimming were deduced from the DNA. The sample lists around 93,000 clones, around 90% seen once, with around 10% in the top ten. V and J are TRBV9 and TRBJ2-3, with D possibly TRBD2 on 5 matching bases. The sample consisted of peripheral blood. This TCR was sampled from a man older than 75 with acute or convalescent COVID-19. CDR3 DNA sequence: TGTGCCAGCAGCGTAGGGGCTAGCCGTCCCACAGATACGCAGTATTTT. It specifies CASSVGASRPTDTQYF.